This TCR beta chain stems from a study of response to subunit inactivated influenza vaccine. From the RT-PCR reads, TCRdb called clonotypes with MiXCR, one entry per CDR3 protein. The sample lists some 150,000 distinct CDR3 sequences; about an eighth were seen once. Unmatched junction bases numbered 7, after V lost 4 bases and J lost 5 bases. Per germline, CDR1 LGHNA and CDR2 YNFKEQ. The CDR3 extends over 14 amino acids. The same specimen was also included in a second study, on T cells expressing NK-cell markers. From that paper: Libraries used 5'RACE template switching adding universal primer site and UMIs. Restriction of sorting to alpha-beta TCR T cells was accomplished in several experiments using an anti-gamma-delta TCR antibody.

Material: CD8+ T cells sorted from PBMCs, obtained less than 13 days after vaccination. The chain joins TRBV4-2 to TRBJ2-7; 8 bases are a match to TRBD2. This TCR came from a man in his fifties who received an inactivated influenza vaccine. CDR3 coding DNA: TGTGCCAGCAGCCCGGGACTAGAATGGGACGAGCAGTACTTC. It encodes CASSPGLEWDEQYF.